These T cell receptor beta chains were read from a single sample in a study of blood T cells in healthy people across ages. One entry per CDR3 protein results from TCRdb running MiXCR on the 5' RACE reads. The repertoire holds roughly 1.7 million distinct CDR3 sequences, 34% seen once, with over 9% in the top ten. Sequencing used blood. Receptors were obtained from a woman in her 30s in good health. The CDR3 runs from the conserved cysteine through the conserved F or W. Fields, in order: D gene, clone size, V gene, J gene, CDR3 DNA, CDR3 protein. A D gene is named only where the DNA matches it firmly. Size is stated for part of the rows, as once, few or many counts, or as a class when the clone is expanded.

>TRBD2|NA|TRBV7-3|TRBJ2-1
TGTGCCAGCAGCTTCAGGCTAGCGGCTTACAATGAGCAGTTCTTC
CASSFRLAAYNEQFF
>NA|NA|TRBV6-2/TRBV6-3|TRBJ2-5
TGTGCCAGCAGTCCCACGGGTCACTTTCAAGAGACCCAGTACTTC
CASSPTGHFQETQYF
>TRBD1|few|TRBV20-1|TRBJ2-1
TGCAGTGCGCCCCGGGACAGCAATGAGCAGTTCTTC
CSAPRDSNEQFF
>NA|NA|TRBV28|TRBJ2-7
TGTGCCAGCAGTCCGCAGGTTCCCTACGAGCAGTACTTC
CASSPQVPYEQYF
>TRBD1|NA|TRBV30|TRBJ2-7
TGTGCCTGGAGTCCCCGCGTCGGGACAGGGGTCTACGAGCAGTACTTC
CAWSPRVGTGVYEQYF
>NA|once|TRBV5-1|TRBJ2-5
TGCGCCAGCAGCCCCTGTACAGGGTCCCAAGAGACCCAGTACTTC
CASSPCTGSQETQYF
>NA|NA|TRBV21-1|TRBJ1-5
TGTGCCAGCAGCACACGGCCGGGGCCGAAGGGCAATCAGCCCCAGCATTTT
CASSTRPGPKGNQPQHF
>NA|few|TRBV3-1|TRBJ2-6
TGTGCCAGCAGCACCGGGACACCCTTCTCTGGGGCCAACGTCCTGACTTTC
CASSTGTPFSGANVLTF
>NA|NA|TRBV7-8|TRBJ2-7
TGTGCCAGCAGCCCTTCATGCGGGGAGCAGTACTTC
CASSPSCGEQYF
>NA|NA|TRBV20-1|TRBJ2-3
TGCAGTGTTGAACGCCCCACAGATACGCAGTATTTT
CSVERPTDTQYF